The 13 T cell receptor beta chains presented below share a single source sample, sequenced in a study of blood T cells in healthy people across ages. Through a sample-barcoded 5' primer and a J-beta primer mix, a second PCR was run for roughly 6 to 12 cycles. TCRdb used MiXCR to reprocess the 5' RACE reads, holding one entry per CDR3 protein. The data show roughly 800,000 distinct CDR3 sequences, roughly 25% seen once. This sample was also put to use in a study of T cells of mothers and their children.

The specimen was blood. The source is a boy aged 10-17 years in good health.

This clonotype was seen more than once but under ten times. This chain connects TRBV28 to TRBJ2-5; possible D gene TRBD1, 6 bases. The DNA end lines up better with TRBJ2-7; the J call may be wrong. This CDR3 is 14 amino acids long. Germline V gene data show CDR1 as MDHEN and CDR2 as SYDVKM. Here the CDR3 DNA reads TGTGCCAGCGGCCTGACAGGAGGTACCTACGAGCAGTACTTC. Amino acid sequence: CASGLTGGTYEQYF.

This clonotype was recorded many times. The chain recombines TRBV4-2 with TRBJ2-7; 9 positions match TRBD2. This CDR3 has 13 amino acids. V lost 3 bases to trimming and J lost 3 bases; unmatched junction nucleotides: 0. In germline, CDR1 is LGHNA, CDR2 YNFKEQ. The DNA for the CDR3 is TGTGCCAGCAGCCAGCGGGAGGGCTACGAGCAGTACTTC. Amino acids: CASSQREGYEQYF.

The J gene is TRBJ2-7, the V gene TRBV29-1; D may be TRBD1 or TRBD2 (5 bases each). This CDR3 is 14 amino acids long. From germline, CDR1 is SQVTM and CDR2 ANQGSEA. The germline V and J ends were trimmed by 4 bases and 4 bases, with 17 bases remaining between them. CDR3: CSVVAGTIAYEQYF. As DNA, the CDR3 is TGCAGCGTTGTGGCAGGGACCATAGCGTACGAGCAGTACTTC.

In this sample, this clonotype turned up many times. V and J are TRBV7-2 and TRBJ2-5; D may be TRBD2 (5 bases). The CDR3 runs 15 residues. Trimming took off 5 bases at V and 4 bases at J, with 17 bases between the two ends. CDR1 and CDR2 from the germline V gene are SGHTA and FQGNSA. CDR3 sequence reads: CASSPSGPKGETQYF. In DNA, the CDR3 is TGTGCCAGCAGCCCCAGCGGACCGAAAGGAGAGACCCAGTACTTC.

This clonotype has only a few counts. J is TRBJ2-5 and V is TRBV7-2, with a possible D match to TRBD1 (6 bases). The V end lost 3 bases, the J end lost 5 bases, and 19 bases lay between the germline ends. The germline V gene encodes CDR1 SGHTA and CDR2 FQGNSA. The CDR3 spans 16 residues. The CDR3, as DNA: TGTGCCAGCAGCTTGGCCGGGACACAGGTCATGGAGACCCAGTACTTC. Protein: CASSLAGTQVMETQYF. Combining the CDR3 with reference TRBV7-2 and TRBJ2-5 gives the whole variable domain GAGVSQSPSNKVTEKGKDVELRCDPISGHTALYWYRQSLGQGLEFLIYFQGNSAPDKSGLPSDRFSAERTGGSVSTLTIQRTQQEDSAVYLCASSLAGTQVMETQYFGPGTRLLVL.

A few counts support this clonotype. The chain combines TRBV3-1 with TRBJ1-3, with TRBD1 matching 7 bases. Germline assignment: CDR1 LGHDT and CDR2 YNNKEL (reference sequence). The CDR3 has 15 amino acids. Trimming took 2 bases from V and 2 from J; bases not matched to a gene: 3. The CDR3 bases are TGTGCCAGCAGCCAAAGACAGGGTACTGGAAACACCATATATTTT. This encodes CASSQRQGTGNTIYF.

This rearrangement joins TRBV9 to TRBJ1-2; D remains unclear. The germline V gene encodes CDR1 SGDLS and CDR2 YYNGEE. Trimming removed 0 bases from V and 7 bases from J, with 10 bases in between. The CDR3 covers 13 residues. The CDR3 DNA follows: TGTGCCAGCAGCGTAGGTGTAGTTGGTGGCTACACCTTC. Protein product: CASSVGVVGGYTF.

The chain recombines TRBV28 with TRBJ1-1, with 8 nucleotides matching TRBD1. J gave up 0 bases and V 3 bases, and 6 bases lay outside the gene matches. The CDR3 extends over 16 amino acids. Germline lookup yields CDR1 MDHEN and CDR2 SYDVKM. The CDR3, as DNA: TGTGCCAGCAGTTTCGGCTCAGGGGGCGTGAACACTGAAGCTTTCTTT. This sequence encodes CASSFGSGGVNTEAFF.

Only a few counts were recorded for this clonotype. The CDR3, as DNA: TGTGCCAGCAGCTCTGTCCGGACCCAGCCGGGAGGCTACACCTTC. Its translation: CASSSVRTQPGGYTF. The V call is TRBV5-6, the J call TRBJ1-2; D is unclear. This CDR3 is 15 amino acids long. Germline assignment: CDR1 SGHDT and CDR2 YYEEEE. V lost 3 bases and J lost 8, with 20 bases in between.

This rearrangement joins TRBV7-9 to TRBJ2-3; weak D call: TRBD2 (7 bases). CDR1 SEHNR and CDR2 FQNEAQ come from the germline V gene (reference sequence). The CDR3 is 17 residues long. The V and J ends lost 5 bases and 0 bases respectively, with 18 bases between them. The CDR3 DNA follows: TGTGCCAGCAGCCCGCACGGCGGGGGCCCTAGCACAGATACGCAGTATTTT. It yields the protein CASSPHGGGPSTDTQYF.

V usage is TRBV5-1 and J usage is TRBJ1-4; TRBD1 agrees at 7 bases. After removal of 4 bases from V and 0 bases from J, the junction contained 9 bases not matched to a gene. The CDR3 has 17 amino acids. Germline V gene lookup returns CDR1 SGHRS and CDR2 YFSETQ. As DNA, the CDR3 is TGCGCCAGCAGCCGAACCCTCCAGGGGGCAACTAATGAAAAACTGTTTTTT. Protein product: CASSRTLQGATNEKLFF.

This chain joins TRBV7-9 and TRBJ2-1; 9 nucleotides line up with TRBD1. There are 20 residues in the CDR3. Trimming cost V 2 bases and J 1 base; bases outside gene matches: 15. Looked up from germline, CDR1 is SEHNR and CDR2 is FQNEAQ (reference sequence). CDR3 loop: CASSLTGTSPGTGSYNEQFF. The CDR3 bases are TGTGCCAGCAGCTTAACGGGCACCAGTCCCGGGACAGGGTCCTACAATGAGCAGTTCTTC.

This clonotype was picked up a small number of times. Without the conserved terminal phenylalanine or tryptophan, this CDR3 likely stems from a read error. The gene calls are TRBV7-2 and TRBJ2-5; TRBD2 agrees at 7 bases. This CDR3 is 15 amino acids long. The ends lost 0 bases at V and 1 base at J; junction bases unmatched: 2. Germline CDR1 reads SGHTA; CDR2 reads FQGNSA. The CDR3 sequence is CASSLATSRQETQYL. DNA for the CDR3: TGTGCCAGCAGCTTAGCGACTAGCCGCCAAGAGACCCAGTACCTC.